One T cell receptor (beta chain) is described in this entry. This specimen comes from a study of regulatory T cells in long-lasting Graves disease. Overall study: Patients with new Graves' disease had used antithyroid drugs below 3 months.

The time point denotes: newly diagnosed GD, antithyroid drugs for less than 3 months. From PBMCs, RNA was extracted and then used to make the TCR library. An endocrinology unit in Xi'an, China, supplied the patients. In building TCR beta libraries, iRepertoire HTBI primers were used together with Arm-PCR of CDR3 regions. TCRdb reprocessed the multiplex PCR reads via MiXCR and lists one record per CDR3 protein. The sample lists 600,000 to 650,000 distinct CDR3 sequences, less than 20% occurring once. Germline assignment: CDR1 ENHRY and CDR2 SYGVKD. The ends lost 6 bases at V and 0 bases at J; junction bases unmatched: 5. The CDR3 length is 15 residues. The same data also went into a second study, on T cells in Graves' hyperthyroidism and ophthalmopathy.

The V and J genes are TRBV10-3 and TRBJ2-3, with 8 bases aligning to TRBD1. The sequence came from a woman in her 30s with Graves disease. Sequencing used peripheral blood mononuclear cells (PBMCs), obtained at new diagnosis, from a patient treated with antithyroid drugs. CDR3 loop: CAIRDGQGSTDTQYF. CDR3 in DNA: TGTGCCATCAGGGACGGACAGGGTAGCACAGATACGCAGTATTTT.